Listed below are T cell receptor beta chains from one sample, sequenced in a study of identical twins. TCRdb itself ran the 5' RACE reads through MiXCR, one entry per CDR3 protein. The data contain 1.5 million to 2 million distinct CDR3 sequences, about 32% of them singletons. Sequencing was carried out using cord blood. These receptors were collected from a newborn girl in good health. The CDR3 runs from the conserved cysteine through the conserved F or W. The D gene is left open where the match is weak. A clone size is listed for some rows: how often the clone was seen (once, few, many), or a class if it is expanded.

v_call	j_call	clone_size	cdr3_length	d_call	cdr3_nt	cdr3_aa
TRBV20-1	TRBJ1-1	.	17	.	TGCAGTGCTAGAGAAGAGGGCAGCTGGGGTATGAACACTGAAGCTTTCTTT	CSAREEGSWGMNTEAFF
TRBV6-4	TRBJ1-3	.	16	.	TGTGCCAGCAGTGACCCGCAGGGGTTAAGGGGAAACACCATATATTTT	CASSDPQGLRGNTIYF
TRBV27	TRBJ2-3	.	15	.	TGTGCCAGCAGTCCCGACTCGTGGGCCACAGATACGCGGTATTTT	CASSPDSWATDTRYF
TRBV27	TRBJ2-5	few	15	.	TGTGCCAGCACTGGGCTAGCAGAAGGGCAAGAGACCCAGTACTTC	CASTGLAEGQETQYF
TRBV29-1	TRBJ2-7	many	12	.	TGCAGCGTTGGAAGCAGCTCCTACGAGCAGTACTTC	CSVGSSSYEQYF
TRBV27	TRBJ2-2	.	15	.	TGTGCCAGCAGTTTAAAGGGGTTTTACACCGGGGAGCTGTTTTTT	CASSLKGFYTGELFF
TRBV7-9	TRBJ1-2	few	14	TRBD1	TGTGCCAGCAGCTTAGACGAGGGGGCCTATGGCTACACCTTC	CASSLDEGAYGYTF
TRBV12-3/TRBV12-4	TRBJ2-7	many	13	.	TGTGCCAGCAGTAAGGGACTTACCTACGAGCAGTACTTC	CASSKGLTYEQYF
TRBV6-1	TRBJ2-5	.	17	TRBD2	TGTGCCAGCAGTGCACCGCGGGGCGGGGGGACCTACAATGAGCAGTACTTC	CASSAPRGGGTYNEQYF
TRBV30	TRBJ2-3	.	14	TRBD1	TGTGCCTGGAGTGCGGGACAGGGGACAGATACGCAGTATTTT	CAWSAGQGTDTQYF
TRBV20-1	TRBJ2-3	few	15	TRBD2	TGCAGTGCTAGACAGGGGACTAGCGCGAGCCCACCGCAGTATTTT	CSARQGTSASPPQYF
TRBV3-1	TRBJ2-2	.	12	.	TGTGCCAGCAGCCAAAGGCTAGGGGAGCTGTTTTTT	CASSQRLGELFF
TRBV3-1	TRBJ2-7	.	16	TRBD2	TGTGCCAGCAGCCCAGCGGGCAGCGGGAGAAACAATGAGCAGTACTTC	CASSPAGSGRNNEQYF
TRBV10-3	TRBJ2-1	few	11	.	TGTGCCATCAGTGAGTCGGGACTCCCGTTCTTC	CAISESGLPFF
TRBV7-6	TRBJ1-5	few	15	.	TGTGCCAGCAGCTTAAGTCCGACTAGGGGTCAGCCCCAGCATTTT	CASSLSPTRGQPQHF
TRBV29-1	TRBJ2-7	few	13	.	TGCAGCGTTGCCGTAGGGGGACCCTACGAGCAGTACTTC	CSVAVGGPYEQYF
TRBV5-6	TRBJ2-3	few	16	.	TGTGCCAGCAGCTTAGGGGTCTCCTCGATCACAGATACGCAGTATTTT	CASSLGVSSITDTQYF
TRBV7-2	TRBJ2-3	few	15	.	TGTGCCAGCAGCTTAGGAATAGCGGGCACAGATACGCAGTATTTT	CASSLGIAGTDTQYF
TRBV20-1	TRBJ2-3	.	17	TRBD2	TGCAGTGCTAGAACCTTTAAGCGGGGGGCCAACACAGATACGCAGTATTTT	CSARTFKRGANTDTQYF
TRBV28	TRBJ2-7	.	12	.	TGTGCCAGCGGTAAGAGCTTCTACGAGCAGTACTTC	CASGKSFYEQYF